This section outlines one T cell receptor (beta chain) sequence together with its context. This clonotype comes out as large (0.1 to 1%) from its frequency, since no count is listed. Its target antigen remains unknown. This specimen belongs to a study of CD8 T cells in cerebrospinal fluid in Alzheimer's disease (TCRdb year 2020). Background on the whole study: To assess CSF T cell clonal expansion, the study used two single-cell approaches: plate-based nested PCR sequencing and droplet-based sequencing. The droplet-based CSF comparison of patients and controls included roughly 10 healthy controls (roughly 11,000 cells) and roughly 10 patients with MCI or Alzheimer's disease (approximately 9,400 cells). The CSF gene-expression analysis, which included patients with Parkinson's disease, covered a total of some 24 samples. The study tested whether clonally expanded T cells were present in cerebrospinal fluid from healthy elderly individuals and from patients with neurodegenerative disease.

The germline V gene (reference sequence) specifies MNHEY as CDR1 and SMNVEV as CDR2. The CDR3 holds 13 amino acids from the cysteine to the phenylalanine. The coding DNA is unavailable. Library preparation employed 10x single-cell sequencing. 10X Genomics single-cell V(D)J and 5' gene-expression libraries were used to profile CSF cells. CSF single-cell TCR libraries were sequenced on an Illumina NextSeq550. The authors' pipeline ran thus. After V(D)J reads were mapped to the vdj-GRCh38 alts ensemble 2.0.0 reference, the Cell Ranger vdj pipeline was used to analyse the reads. Clonotypes were defined as cell barcodes sharing the same set of productive CDR3 nucleotide sequences. To link clonality with transcriptional profiles, clonotype information was incorporated into Seurat v3.0 gene-expression metadata. CSF cells with more than 1,800 genes, more than 7,500 UMIs or more than 10% mitochondrial reads were excluded. To find TCRs with known antigen specificity, CDR3-beta sequences were matched against VDJdb. Clone sharing was examined by network analysis using the R package qgraph, in which only TCRs with complete alpha and beta chains were included. TCRdb reprocessed the reads into one record per CDR3 protein sequence, lacking DNA. For this entry, the V and J calls and clone size follow TCRdb and not the study's own pipeline. Per the sample table, the count is 850 to 1,300 distinct CDR3 sequences. Clones ranked in the top ten supply 9.6% of the sample.

None of the participants had acute infectious disease, and every participant was in good physical condition. Live CSF cells for droplet-based sequencing were sorted with a live/dead marker. CSF was obtained by lumbar puncture, and immune cells were pelleted by centrifugation at 300g. Each CSF sample was checked for red blood cells, and any sample showing blood contamination was excluded. CSF cells were cryopreserved in freezing medium, frozen overnight at -80 °C, and then stored in liquid nitrogen. CSF samples were stored for less than seven months before analysis. Summary of the overall study and its limitations: When data were pooled, most of the 6 Alzheimer's patients but only 1 of 10 healthy subjects had a highly expanded clone, defined as at least 3% of TCRs. Only samples with detectable clones went into the overall clonality comparison: about eleven healthy, 5 MCI, 5 AD, and 6 PD. The authors cautioned that detecting EBV-specific TCRs in CSF does not establish a causal link between EBV and Alzheimer's disease. The EBV-specific clones were neither the most highly expanded clones nor enriched among patients. Compared with controls, patients with MCI or Alzheimer's disease had a higher percentage of their CSF TCRs made up by the single largest clone.

This sequence originates from a human donor in good health. The sequence joins TRBV27 to TRBJ2-3; TCRdb picks TRBD1, but there is no DNA to check that call. The sample consisted of cerebrospinal fluid. The CDR3 region: CASSPPPGDTQYF.